This TCR beta chain was profiled in a study of CD8 T cells in ankylosing spondylitis. Generation of TCR beta libraries employed quantitative 5'-RACE incorporating molecular barcodes. TCRdb reanalysed the 5' RACE reads using MiXCR and keeps one entry per CDR3 protein. Of 700,000 to 1,000,000 distinct CDR3 sequences in the sample, 12% were seen once. The CDR3 contains 16 residues. Losses at the gene ends were 4 bases for V and 6 bases for J; bases not matched to a gene: 5. Germline V CDR1 and CDR2: LGHNA, YNFKEQ. General study findings and limits: With a CD8+ phenotype, disease-linked clones were relatively rare in peripheral blood. Reportedly, significant enrichment of disease-linked clones occurred in matched ankylosing spondylitis synovial fluid. Some motif variants had been reported before (in reactive arthritis synovial fluid and blood). Roughly eight highly homologous variants made up a TCR beta motif that seemed to typify ankylosing spondylitis blood.

This clonotype was counted at least ten times. No antigen is known for it. The TCR comes from a male donor with ankylosing spondylitis. The specimen sequenced was blood, either unsorted or a sorted T cell fraction (not recorded which). The V and J genes are TRBV4-2 and TRBJ2-1; 14 nucleotides line up with TRBD2. CDR3 region: CASSPSGTSGSNEQFF. For the CDR3, the DNA is TGTGCCAGCAGCCCCAGCGGGACTAGCGGGAGCAATGAGCAGTTCTTC.